This TCR beta chain was profiled in a study of T cell responses to AZD1222 COVID-19 vaccine. Study-level findings and limits: Spike-specific TCR breadth and depth rose after two AZD1222 doses.

Trimming removed 1 base from V and 0 bases from J; junction bases left unmatched: 0. Germline assignment: CDR1 LGHDT and CDR2 YNNKEL (reference sequence). This CDR3 is built from 14 residues. Repertoires were generated with immunoSEQ multiplex PCR, while TCRdb's copy carries only in-frame clones and drops some. Among over 70,000 clones listed, approximately 89% were seen once. Notes on this clone: The antigen is not known.

The sample consisted of peripheral blood, taken 28 days after the second AZD1222 dose. The clonotype originates from an adult who received the AZD1222 COVID-19 vaccine. The chain employs TRBV3-1 (or the pseudogene TRBV3-2) and TRBJ2-7, with 7 bases matching TRBD1. The CDR3 spells CASSQGQGSYEQYF. CDR3 DNA: TGTGCCAGCAGCCAAGGACAGGGCTCCTACGAGCAGTACTTC.